The clone carrying this TCR beta chain has only a few counts. This specimen belongs to a study of T cells in Graves' hyperthyroidism and ophthalmopathy. Stability of Graves' hyperthyroidism was defined as absent ophthalmopathy progression within 18 months. In making diagnoses, clinical symptoms, serum thyroxine and TRAb, thyroid ultrasound and orbital computed tomography were all used. The source of the PBMCs was over 8.5 ml of fresh peripheral blood. In germline, CDR1 is SNHLY, CDR2 FYNNEI. V was pared by 7 bases and J by 4 bases, with 16 bases between. This CDR3 has 15 amino acids. Researchers took RNA transcripts and amplified the TCR beta CDR3 regions from them. In the first-round RT-PCR of the TCR CDR3, the HTBI primer set was used. Each CDR3 protein is one row after TCRdb ran MiXCR on the multiplex PCR reads. The table includes 450,000 to 600,000 distinct CDR3 sequences, about 15% detected once.

Sequenced sample: blood. The chain uses TRBV2 and TRBJ2-2; a weak D match, TRBD2 (6 bases). This clonotype was obtained from a woman aged 40 to 50 with Graves' hyperthyroidism. The CDR3 DNA reads as TGTGCCAGCAATGTTCGGGAGTTTGCCACCGGGGAGCTGTTTTTT. It yields the protein CASNVREFATGELFF.